The 21 T cell receptor beta chains in this list originate from one sample, sequenced in a study of T cell changes during pregnancy in multiple sclerosis. Generated by immunoSEQ multiplex PCR, the TCRdb table keeps only in-frame clones and is missing some. The sample records some 81,000 clones, approximately 89% being singletons. The sample was peripheral blood, taken before pregnancy. Receptors originate from a female donor with multiple sclerosis, enrolled in a pregnancy study.

The chain is built from TRBV2 and TRBJ1-2; the match to TRBD1 covers 9 bases. The CDR3 spans 15 residues. Germline lookup yields CDR1 SNHLY and CDR2 FYNNEI. J gave up 2 bases and V 4 bases, and 5 bases lay outside the gene matches. CDR3 nucleotide sequence: TGTGCCAGCAGTGGGCTACAGGGGGCGAACTATGGCTACACCTTC. Its translation is CASSGLQGANYGYTF.

This clone has more than one count but fewer than ten. The genes are TRBV19 and TRBJ1-2; D unresolved. CDR1 and CDR2 from the germline V gene are LNHDA and SQIVND (reference sequence). The CDR3 covers 14 residues. Trimming took 7 bases from V and 2 from J, leaving 14 bases between them. CDR3 in DNA: TGTGCCAGTACCCCCCGGTGGGAGAACTATGGCTACACCTTC. This gives the protein CASTPRWENYGYTF.

V is TRBV5-1 and J is TRBJ1-2, with TRBD1 identical over 8 bases. This CDR3 comprises 14 residues. Losses at the gene ends were 4 bases for V and 3 bases for J; bases not matched to a gene: 5. CDR1 is SGHRS, CDR2 YFSETQ, per germline. CDR3 loop: CASSPQGAHYGYTF. In DNA, the CDR3 is TGCGCCAGCAGCCCCCAGGGGGCCCACTATGGCTACACCTTC.

This chain connects TRBV14 to TRBJ2-2; D may be TRBD2 (5 bases). Per germline, CDR1 SGHDN and CDR2 FVKESK. CDR3 length: 15 residues. The germline V and J ends were trimmed by 3 bases and 3 bases, with 11 bases remaining between them. The CDR3 loop reads CASSHLARHTGELFF. CDR3 coding DNA: TGTGCCAGCAGCCACCTAGCAAGGCACACCGGGGAGCTGTTTTTT.

The chain carries TRBV5-1 and TRBJ2-5; 12 nucleotides match TRBD2. Trimming removed 0 bases from V and 0 bases from J; junction bases left unmatched: 3. This CDR3 is built from 17 residues. Germline V gene lookup returns CDR1 SGHRS and CDR2 YFSETQ. The CDR3 here is CASSLGGLAGNQETQYF. The CDR3 DNA sequence: TGCGCCAGCAGCTTGGGAGGACTAGCGGGGAACCAAGAGACCCAGTACTTC.

The rearrangement links TRBV7-2 to TRBJ2-1; 9 bases fit TRBD2. Per germline, CDR1 SGHTA and CDR2 FQGNSA. The junction had 9 bases not matched to a gene; V was cut back by 4 bases and J by 2 bases. This CDR3 is 17 amino acids long. CDR3 sequence: CASSSQRTSDTYNEQFF. The CDR3 region has the DNA TGTGCCAGCAGCTCCCAGAGGACTAGCGACACCTACAATGAGCAGTTCTTC.

The count of this clone is one. The CDR3 here is CSATRAPEQYF. CDR3 bases: TGCAGTGCTACGAGAGCCCCCGAGCAGTACTTC. The gene calls are TRBV20-1 and TRBJ2-7; no clear D gene. From germline, CDR1 is DFQATT and CDR2 SNEGSKA (reference sequence). Trimming cost V 4 bases and J 6 bases, with 10 bases left between them. The CDR3 is 11 amino acids.

This chain links TRBV7-6 with TRBJ2-5, with D maybe TRBD1 (5 bases). The germline V gene has CDR1 SGHVS and CDR2 FNYEAQ. V was clipped by 8 bases and J by 0 bases, with 10 bases between them. The CDR3 spans 13 residues. CDR3 nucleotides: TGTGCCAGCCTGCAGGGATACCAAGAGACCCAGTACTTC. It codes for CASLQGYQETQYF.

CDR3 DNA sequence: TGCGCCAGCAGCCAAGGGACAGTACAAGAGACCCAGTACTTC. Amino acids: CASSQGTVQETQYF. J is TRBJ2-5 and V is TRBV4-1; tentatively, D is TRBD1 (6 bases). This CDR3 region has 14 residues. Germline loops: CDR1 MGHRA, CDR2 YSYEKL. Trimming took 1 base from V and 2 from J, leaving 8 bases between them.

CDR3 region: CASSIGTRNEKLFF. In DNA, the CDR3 is TGTGCCAGTAGTATCGGGACACGCAATGAAAAACTGTTTTTT. J is TRBJ1-4 and V is TRBV19, with D maybe TRBD1 (6 bases). V gave up 3 bases and J gave up 5 bases, with 10 bases separating them. This CDR3 contains 14 residues. The germline gives CDR1 LNHDA, CDR2 SQIVND (reference sequence). The full variable domain, completed using reference TRBV19 and TRBJ1-4, is DGGITQSPKYLFRKEGQNVTLSCEQNLNHDAMYWYRQDPGQGLRLIYYSQIVNDFQKGDIAEGYSVSREKKESFPLTVTSAQKNPTAFYLCASSIGTRNEKLFFGSGTQLSVL.

CDR3 sequence (DNA): TGTGCCAGCTCAGCGGGGGGAAACAATGAGCAGTTCTTC. Protein sequence: CASSAGGNNEQFF. The rearrangement joins TRBV18 to TRBJ2-1; 8 positions agree with TRBD2. Germline-derived CDR1 and CDR2 are KGHSH and LQKENI. The CDR3 totals 13 residues. Trimming at V came to 5 bases and at J to 5 bases, leaving 2 bases not matched to a gene.

The V call is TRBV5-1, the J call TRBJ1-2, with 8 bases identical to TRBD1. CDR3 length: 17 amino acids. V shed 4 bases and J 4 bases; nucleotides not matched to a gene: 15. Germline V lookup: CDR1 SGHRS, CDR2 YFSETQ. The CDR3 loop is CASSPGTGVPLFYGYTF. CDR3 sequence (DNA): TGCGCCAGCAGCCCCGGGACAGGCGTACCCCTTTTCTATGGCTACACCTTC.

The V call is TRBV5-8, the J call TRBJ1-1; D may be TRBD1 (5 bases). Trimming stripped 7 bases from V and 3 bases from J, with 16 bases between. This CDR3 region has 14 residues. Germline lookup yields CDR1 SGHTS and CDR2 YDEGEE. CDR3 DNA: TGTGCCAGCCCAGGGCCGTCGGTGTACACTGAAGCTTTCTTT. Translating it yields CASPGPSVYTEAFF.

The V and J genes are TRBV2 and TRBJ2-5, with 8 bases aligning to TRBD1. This CDR3 comprises 12 residues. The V and J ends lost 10 bases and 4 bases, in that order; junction bases with no gene match: 5. Per germline, CDR1 SNHLY and CDR2 FYNNEI. CDR3 amino acids: CATQGAGETQYF. In DNA form, the CDR3 reads TGTGCCACCCAGGGGGCGGGAGAGACCCAGTACTTC. Full variable domain (rest looked up from reference TRBV2 and TRBJ2-5): EPEVTQTPSHQVTQMGQEVILRCVPISNHLYFYWYRQILGQKVEFLVSFYNNEISEKSEIFDDQFSVERPDGSNFTLKIRSTKLEDSAMYFCATQGAGETQYFGPGTRLLVL.

The gene calls are TRBV19 and TRBJ2-3; D remains ambiguous. V was shortened by 1 base and J by 0 bases, with 2 bases between the two germline ends. Germline CDR1 reads LNHDA; CDR2 reads SQIVND (reference sequence). The CDR3 is made up of 13 amino acids. The CDR3 bases are TGTGCCAGTAGTATAGCTAGCACAGATACGCAGTATTTT. Its protein is CASSIASTDTQYF.

The rearrangement links TRBV6-6 to TRBJ2-6; D is uncertain. This CDR3 comprises 15 residues. Looked up from germline, CDR1 is MNHNY and CDR2 is SVGAGI (reference sequence). The V and J ends lost 5 bases and 0 bases respectively, with 8 bases between them. The CDR3 DNA sequence: TGTGCCAGCAGTCCCTCGGTCTCTGGGGCCAACGTCCTGACTTTC. Its protein is CASSPSVSGANVLTF.

This clone showed up just once. The genes are TRBV15 and TRBJ1-5, with D possibly being TRBD1 (6 bases). The V gene's germline CDR1 is LNHNV and CDR2 YYDKDF (reference sequence). Trimming stripped 3 bases from V and 3 bases from J, with 15 bases between. The CDR3 runs 16 residues. CDR3 amino acids: CATSRGRQANNQPQHF. As DNA, the CDR3 is TGTGCCACCAGCAGGGGGCGACAGGCGAACAATCAGCCCCAGCATTTT. Combining the CDR3 with reference TRBV15 and TRBJ1-5 gives the whole variable domain DAMVIQNPRYQVTQFGKPVTLSCSQTLNHNVMYWYQQKSSQAPKLLFHYYDKDFNNEADTPDNFQSRRPNTSFCFLDIRSPGLGDTAMYLCATSRGRQANNQPQHFGDGTRLSIL.

The chain recombines TRBV6-1 with TRBJ1-6; possible D gene TRBD1, 6 bases. The CDR3 sequence is 16 residues long. Trimming left V 2 bases short and J 5 bases short, with 13 bases between. Germline CDR1 reads MNHNS; CDR2 reads SASEGT. The CDR3 reads CASSERAGVDNSPLHF. The DNA of the CDR3 is TGTGCCAGCAGTGAAAGGGCAGGGGTAGATAATTCACCCCTCCACTTT.

V and J are TRBV9 and TRBJ1-4; D is undetermined. V was clipped by 4 bases and J by 8 bases, with 18 bases between them. CDR3 length equals 15 residues. In germline, CDR1 is SGDLS, CDR2 YYNGEE. The CDR3 coding sequence is TGTGCCAGCAGCTTAATCGGGGTAAACGGGGAAAAACTGTTTTTT. This codes for CASSLIGVNGEKLFF.

This clone appeared once. The chain links TRBV5-4 to TRBJ1-3; 7 nucleotides agree with TRBD1. The germline V gene encodes CDR1 SGHNT and CDR2 YYREEE (reference sequence). The length of the CDR3 is 17 residues. The V gene end was trimmed by 4 bases and the J gene end by 4 bases; junction bases not matched to a gene: 14. As DNA, the CDR3 is TGTGCCAGCAGCATAACGAGACAGGGAGTGGGCGGAAACACCATATATTTT. Translated, it gives CASSITRQGVGGNTIYF.

The chain links TRBV27 to TRBJ2-7; 7 nucleotides agree with TRBD1. This CDR3 comprises 12 residues. CDR1 and CDR2 (germline): MNHEY, SMNVEV (reference sequence). Trimming took 7 bases from V and 3 from J; bases not matched to a gene: 3. This chain's CDR3 is CASKGQNYEQYF. The CDR3 nucleotides are TGTGCCAGCAAGGGACAGAACTACGAGCAGTACTTC.